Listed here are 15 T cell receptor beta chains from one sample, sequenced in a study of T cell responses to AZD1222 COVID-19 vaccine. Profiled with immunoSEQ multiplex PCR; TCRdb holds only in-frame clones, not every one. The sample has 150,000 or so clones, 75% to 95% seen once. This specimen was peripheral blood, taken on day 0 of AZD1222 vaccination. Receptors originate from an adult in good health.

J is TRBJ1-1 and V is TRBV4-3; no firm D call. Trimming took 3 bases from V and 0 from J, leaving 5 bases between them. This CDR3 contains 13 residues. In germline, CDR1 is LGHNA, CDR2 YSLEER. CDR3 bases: TGCGCCAGCAGCCAGGCGATGAACACTGAAGCTTTCTTT. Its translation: CASSQAMNTEAFF.

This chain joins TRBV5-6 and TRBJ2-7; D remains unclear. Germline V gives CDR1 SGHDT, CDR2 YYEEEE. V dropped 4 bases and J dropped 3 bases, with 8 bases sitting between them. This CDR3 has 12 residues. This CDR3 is CASSRNYYEQYF. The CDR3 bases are TGTGCCAGCAGCCGGAACTACTACGAGCAGTACTTC.

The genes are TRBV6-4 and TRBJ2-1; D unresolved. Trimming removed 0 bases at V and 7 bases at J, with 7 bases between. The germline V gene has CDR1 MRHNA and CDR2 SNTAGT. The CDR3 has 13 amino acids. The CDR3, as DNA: TGTGCCAGCAGTGACTCGATGGGGAATGAGCAGTTCTTC. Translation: CASSDSMGNEQFF.

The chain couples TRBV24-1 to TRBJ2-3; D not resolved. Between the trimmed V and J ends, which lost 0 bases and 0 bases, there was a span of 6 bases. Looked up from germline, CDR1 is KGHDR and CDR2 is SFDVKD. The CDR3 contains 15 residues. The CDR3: CATSDLRQSTDTQYF. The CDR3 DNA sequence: TGTGCCACCAGTGATTTGAGGCAAAGCACAGATACGCAGTATTTT.

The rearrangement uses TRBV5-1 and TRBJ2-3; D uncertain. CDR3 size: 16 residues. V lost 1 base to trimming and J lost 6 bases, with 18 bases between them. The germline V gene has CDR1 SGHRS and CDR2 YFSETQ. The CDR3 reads CASSLLSPSESDTQYF. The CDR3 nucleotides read TGCGCCAGCAGCTTGTTGTCCCCCTCTGAGTCGGATACGCAGTATTTT.

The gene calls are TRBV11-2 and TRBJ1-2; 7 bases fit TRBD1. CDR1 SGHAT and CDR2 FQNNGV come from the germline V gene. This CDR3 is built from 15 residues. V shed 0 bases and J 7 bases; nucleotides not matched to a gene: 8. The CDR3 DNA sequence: TGTGCCAGCAGCTTAGAACGAGGGGGCGGTTTTGGCTACACCTTC. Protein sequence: CASSLERGGGFGYTF. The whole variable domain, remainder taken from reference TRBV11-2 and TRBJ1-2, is EAGVAQSPRYKIIEKRQSVAFWCNPISGHATLYWYQQILGQGPKLLIQFQNNGVVDDSQLPKDRFSAERLKGVDSTLKIQPAKLEDSAVYLCASSLERGGGFGYTFGSGTRLTVV.

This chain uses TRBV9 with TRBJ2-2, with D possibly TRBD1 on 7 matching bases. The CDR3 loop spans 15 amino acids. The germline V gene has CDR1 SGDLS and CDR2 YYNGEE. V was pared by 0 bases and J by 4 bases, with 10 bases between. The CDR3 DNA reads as TGTGCCAGCAGCGTAGGGGGGGACAGCACCGGGGAGCTGTTTTTT. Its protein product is CASSVGGDSTGELFF.

Written as DNA, the CDR3 is TGTGCCAGCAGCAAAACGCAGGGGGCCGAAAAAAAGGATGGCTACACCTTC. Amino acid sequence: CASSKTQGAEKKDGYTF. The chain carries TRBV21-1 and TRBJ1-2; the D call of TRBD1 is as the table states it, not checked on the DNA. TRBV21-1 is a listed pseudogene. CDR3 size: 17 residues.

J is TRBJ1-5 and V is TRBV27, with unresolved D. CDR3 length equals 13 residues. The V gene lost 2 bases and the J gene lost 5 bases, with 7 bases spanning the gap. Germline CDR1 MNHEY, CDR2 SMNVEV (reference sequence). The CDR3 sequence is CASSLRRDQPQHF. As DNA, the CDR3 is TGTGCCAGCAGTTTAAGGAGGGATCAGCCCCAGCATTTT.

In nucleotides, the CDR3 is TGCGCCAGCAGCCAACACCTTCAGGCTTCAGATGAAAAACTGTTTTTT. Protein sequence: CASSQHLQASDEKLFF. The chain recombines TRBV4-3 with TRBJ1-4; no clear D gene. V gave up 2 bases and J gave up 6 bases, with 16 bases separating them. The germline V gene encodes CDR1 LGHNA and CDR2 YSLEER. The CDR3 spans 16 residues.

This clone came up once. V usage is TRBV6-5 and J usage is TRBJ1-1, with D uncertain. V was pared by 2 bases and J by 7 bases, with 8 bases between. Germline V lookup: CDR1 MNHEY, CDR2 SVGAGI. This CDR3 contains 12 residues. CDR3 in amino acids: CASSYPMGEAFF. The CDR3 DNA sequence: TGTGCCAGCAGTTACCCTATGGGTGAAGCTTTCTTT.

The CDR3 DNA follows: TGTGCCAGCAGCCACCAATTTGGGGATGGCTACACCTTC. Amino acids: CASSHQFGDGYTF. The chain joins TRBV3-1 (or the pseudogene TRBV3-2) to TRBJ1-2, with D unresolved. The CDR3 totals 13 residues. CDR1 and CDR2 (germline): LGHDT, YNNKEL (reference sequence). The germline V and J ends were trimmed by 3 bases and 6 bases, with 11 bases remaining between them.

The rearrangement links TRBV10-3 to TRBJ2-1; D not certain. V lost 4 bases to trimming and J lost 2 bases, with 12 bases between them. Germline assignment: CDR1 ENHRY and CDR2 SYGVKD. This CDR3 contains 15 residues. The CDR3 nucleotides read TGTGCCATCAGTGGAGAGGTAGGGCCCTACAATGAGCAGTTCTTC. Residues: CAISGEVGPYNEQFF.

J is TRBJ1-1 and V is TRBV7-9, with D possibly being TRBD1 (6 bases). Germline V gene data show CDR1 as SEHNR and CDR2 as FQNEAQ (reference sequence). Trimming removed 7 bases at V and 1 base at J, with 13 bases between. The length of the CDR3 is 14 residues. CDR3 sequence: CASNQQGPNTEAFF. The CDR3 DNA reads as TGTGCCAGCAACCAGCAGGGGCCGAACACTGAAGCTTTCTTT.

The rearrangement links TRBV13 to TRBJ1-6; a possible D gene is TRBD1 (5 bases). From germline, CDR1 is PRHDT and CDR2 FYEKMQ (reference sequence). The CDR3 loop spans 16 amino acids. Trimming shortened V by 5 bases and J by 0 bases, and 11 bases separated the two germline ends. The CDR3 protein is CASSLGRSSYNSPLHF. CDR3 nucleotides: TGTGCCAGCAGCCTGGGGCGGAGCTCCTATAATTCACCCCTCCACTTT.